The sample holds a few counts of the clone carrying this TCR beta chain. Its antigen is currently unknown. Preparation of the TCRbeta library used unique molecular identifiers. TCRdb ran MiXCR on the PCR reads and lists one entry per CDR3 protein. The data contain 450,000 to 600,000 distinct CDR3 sequences, 10% to 15% of them singletons. These data belong to a study of T-cell reconstitution after alpha-beta-depleted transplantation in children. Study results and caveats: Alpha-beta T cells about two months after transplant reportedly derived from several hundred expanded graft clones. Some patients owed their high day-60 TCRbeta diversity to surviving recipient T cells and thymic progenitors.

This CDR3 has 16 amino acids. Unmatched junction bases numbered 5, after V lost 7 bases and J lost 0 bases. Germline assignment: CDR1 KGHSH and CDR2 LQKENI. The receptor's source is a male patient under 18 who had a stem cell transplant for acute myeloid leukemia, so the T cells may come from the graft donor. Sample: PBMCs, mostly from graft donor cells, taken 360 days after TCRalphabeta/CD19-depleted stem cell transplant. The chain is built from TRBV18 and TRBJ2-1; 11 bases are shared with TRBD2. This CDR3 is CASFPTSGISYNEQFF. The CDR3, as DNA: TGTGCCAGCTTCCCGACTAGCGGGATCTCCTACAATGAGCAGTTCTTC.